The rows below give T cell receptor beta chains drawn from one sample of a study of blood T cell repertoires in COVID-19. The method was immunoSEQ multiplex PCR; TCRdb's version includes in-frame clones alone and lacks a portion of them. The profile shows tens of thousands of clones, roughly 80% of them singletons. Source material: peripheral blood. Receptors originate from a woman of 80 years or more with acute or convalescent COVID-19. Both conserved end residues are part of each CDR3.

V,CDR3
TRBV28,CASSLGLGPQHF
TRBV6-2/TRBV6-3,CASSYSPGQGGNQPQHF
TRBV27,CASSPLLVAGTGELFF
TRBV4-2,CASSQDDGGSYEQYF
TRBV27,CASSSGPLVNGYTF
TRBV9,CASSGQNNEQFF
TRBV3-1/TRBV3-2,CASSRQTGFMNTEAFF
TRBV3-1/TRBV3-2,CASSQEGRGEQFF
TRBV28,CASSNGQGSNNF
TRBV9,CASTLGLAPNEQFF